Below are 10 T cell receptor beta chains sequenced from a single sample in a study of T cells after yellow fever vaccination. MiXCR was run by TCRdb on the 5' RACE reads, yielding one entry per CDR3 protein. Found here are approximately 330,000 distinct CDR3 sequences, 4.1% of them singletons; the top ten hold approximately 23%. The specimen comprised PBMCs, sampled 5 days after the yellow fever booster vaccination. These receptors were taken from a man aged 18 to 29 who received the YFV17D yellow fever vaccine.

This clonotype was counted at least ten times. The CDR3 sequence: CASSRLTGTSAGELFF. CDR3 sequence (DNA): TGCGCCAGCAGCCGACTAACTGGGACAAGCGCCGGGGAGCTGTTTTTT. The chain recombines TRBV4-3 with TRBJ2-2; D is possibly TRBD1 (6 bases). Trimming pared 4 bases from V and 6 bases from J, leaving 18 bases between. The CDR3 contains 16 residues. Germline lookup yields CDR1 LGHNA and CDR2 YSLEER.

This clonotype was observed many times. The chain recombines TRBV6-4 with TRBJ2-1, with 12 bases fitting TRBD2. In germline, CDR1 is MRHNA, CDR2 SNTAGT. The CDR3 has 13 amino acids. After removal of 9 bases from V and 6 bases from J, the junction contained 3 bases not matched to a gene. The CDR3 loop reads CARLAGGGNEQFF. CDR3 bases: TGTGCCAGACTAGCGGGGGGTGGCAATGAGCAGTTCTTC.

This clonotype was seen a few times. CDR3 DNA: TGTGCCAGCAGCTTAGGGGTGGCCACCGGGGAGCTGTTTTTT. This encodes CASSLGVATGELFF. The chain couples TRBV5-4 to TRBJ2-2; a possible D gene is TRBD1 (5 bases). CDR1 and CDR2 (germline): SGHNT, YYREEE (reference sequence). This CDR3 is 14 amino acids long. The V end lost 2 bases, the J end lost 4 bases, and 9 bases lay between the germline ends.

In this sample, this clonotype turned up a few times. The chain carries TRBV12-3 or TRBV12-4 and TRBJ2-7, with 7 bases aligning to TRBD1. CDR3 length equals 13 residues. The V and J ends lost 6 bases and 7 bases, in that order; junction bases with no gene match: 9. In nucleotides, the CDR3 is TGTGCCAGCAGCTTCCGGGACAGTGGTGAGCAGTACTTC. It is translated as CASSFRDSGEQYF.

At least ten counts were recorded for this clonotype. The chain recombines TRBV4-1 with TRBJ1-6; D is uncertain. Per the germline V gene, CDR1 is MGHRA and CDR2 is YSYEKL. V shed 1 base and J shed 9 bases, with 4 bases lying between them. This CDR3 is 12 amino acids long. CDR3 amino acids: CASSQGISPLHF. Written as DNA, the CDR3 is TGCGCCAGCAGCCAAGGGATTTCACCCCTCCACTTT.

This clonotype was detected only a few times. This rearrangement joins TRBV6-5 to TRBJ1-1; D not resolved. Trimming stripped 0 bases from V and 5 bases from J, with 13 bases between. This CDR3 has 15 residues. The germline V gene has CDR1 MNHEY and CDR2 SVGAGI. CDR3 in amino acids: CASSYSRVLGTEAFF. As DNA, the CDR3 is TGTGCCAGCAGTTACTCTCGGGTCCTGGGTACTGAAGCTTTCTTT.

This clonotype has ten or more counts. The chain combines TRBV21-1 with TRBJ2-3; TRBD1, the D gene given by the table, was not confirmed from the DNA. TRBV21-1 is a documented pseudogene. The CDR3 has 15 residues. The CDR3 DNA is TGTGCCAGCAGCAGACGGACAGGGGAAACAGATACGCAGTATTTT. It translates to CASSRRTGETDTQYF.

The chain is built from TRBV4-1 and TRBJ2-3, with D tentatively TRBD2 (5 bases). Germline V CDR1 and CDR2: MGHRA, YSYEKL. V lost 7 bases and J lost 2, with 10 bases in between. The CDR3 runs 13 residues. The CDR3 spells CASTPAVTDTQYF. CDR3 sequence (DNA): TGCGCCAGCACCCCAGCGGTCACAGATACGCAGTATTTT.

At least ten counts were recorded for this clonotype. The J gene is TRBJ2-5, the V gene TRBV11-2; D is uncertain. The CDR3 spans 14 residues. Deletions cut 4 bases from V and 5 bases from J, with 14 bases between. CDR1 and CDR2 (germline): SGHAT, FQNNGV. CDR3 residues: CASSSLLRIETQYF. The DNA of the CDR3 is TGTGCCAGCAGCTCCCTGCTTAGGATTGAGACCCAGTACTTC.

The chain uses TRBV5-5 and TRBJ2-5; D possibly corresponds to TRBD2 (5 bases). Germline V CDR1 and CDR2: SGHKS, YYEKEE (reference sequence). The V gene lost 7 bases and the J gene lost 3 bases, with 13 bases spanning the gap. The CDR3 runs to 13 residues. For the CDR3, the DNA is TGTGCCAGCCACTACCTCGGGAAAGAGACCCAGTACTTC. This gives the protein CASHYLGKETQYF.